This T cell receptor (beta chain) came from a study of human CD8 memory T cell subsets. This clonotype is classed as medium-sized by frequency. Buffy coats donated by healthy individuals were the origin of the PBMC. This CDR3 contains 15 residues. CDR1 and CDR2 from the germline V gene are SGHTA and FQGNSA. Libraries of TCR beta chains were produced by 5' RACE (UMI-labeled). Original methodology: Individual TCR beta libraries contained between roughly 2,800 and 18,000 functional CDR3 beta clonotypes each. TCRdb derives one entry per CDR3 protein from the 5' RACE reads, leaving out DNA. The V and J calls come from TCRdb's annotation, not from the publication. The table for this sample gives some 3,700 distinct CDR3 sequences.

This clonotype was obtained from a human donor in good health. Material for sequencing was CD8+ T cells from PBMCs. The chain couples TRBV7-2 to TRBJ1-3. The CDR3 sequence is CASSLAILSGNTIYF.